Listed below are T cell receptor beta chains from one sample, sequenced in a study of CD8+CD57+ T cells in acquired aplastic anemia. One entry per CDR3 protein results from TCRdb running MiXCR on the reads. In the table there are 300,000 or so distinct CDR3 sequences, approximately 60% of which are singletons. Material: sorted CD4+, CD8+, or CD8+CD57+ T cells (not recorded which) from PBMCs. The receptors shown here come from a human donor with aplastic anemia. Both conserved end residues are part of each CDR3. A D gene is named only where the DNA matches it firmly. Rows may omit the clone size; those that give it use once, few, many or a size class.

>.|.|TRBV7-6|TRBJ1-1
TGTGCCAGCACCGTTAGGCCGAACACTGAAGCTTTCTTT
CASTVRPNTEAFF
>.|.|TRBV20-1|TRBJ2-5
TGCAGTGCTAGGTCTTCTCAGGGGCCTGGAGAGACCCAGTACTTC
CSARSSQGPGETQYF
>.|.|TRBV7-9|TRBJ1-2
TGTGCCAGCAGCTTCCGGGGTTCCGATGGCTACACCTTC
CASSFRGSDGYTF
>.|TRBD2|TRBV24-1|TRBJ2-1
TGTGCCACCAGCGGGACTAGCGGTTACAATGAGCAGTTCTTC
CATSGTSGYNEQFF
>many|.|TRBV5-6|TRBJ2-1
TGTGCCAGCAGCTTGAGAACCCCTGAGCAGTTCTTC
CASSLRTPEQFF
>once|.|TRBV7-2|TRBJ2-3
TGTGCCAGCACCCCCTGGATGGGTAAAGGGGGAGATACGCAGTATTTT
CASTPWMGKGGDTQYF
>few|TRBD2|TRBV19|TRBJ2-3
TGTGCCAGTAGTGTACTAGCGGGAGGACCAGATACGCAGTATTTT
CASSVLAGGPDTQYF
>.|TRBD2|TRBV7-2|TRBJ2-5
TGTGCCAGCAGCTTATTCCGACTAGCGGTAGAAGAGACCCAGTACTTC
CASSLFRLAVEETQYF
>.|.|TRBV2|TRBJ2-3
TGTGCCAGCAGAAGCGAACCGTACCGCACAGATACGCAGTATTTT
CASRSEPYRTDTQYF
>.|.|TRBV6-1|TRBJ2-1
TGTGCCAGCAGTGAAATAATCCGGGGCAATGAGCAGTTCTTC
CASSEIIRGNEQFF
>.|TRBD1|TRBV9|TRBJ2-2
TGTGCCAGCCCTCGACAGGGGCCGGGCACCGGGGAGCTGTTTTTT
CASPRQGPGTGELFF
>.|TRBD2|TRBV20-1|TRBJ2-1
TGCAGTGCTAGGGCGGGGGGGAACAATGAGCAGTTCTTC
CSARAGGNNEQFF
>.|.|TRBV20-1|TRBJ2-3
TGCAGTGCCCAAGCGGGAGATACGCAGTATTTT
CSAQAGDTQYF
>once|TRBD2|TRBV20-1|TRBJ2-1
TGCAGTGCTAGTCCCGGGACTAGCGGGGGGTTCTTC
CSASPGTSGGFF
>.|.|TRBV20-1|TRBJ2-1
TGCAGTGCTAGAGGAGGCAGCGGTGCTTACAATGAGCAGTTCTTC
CSARGGSGAYNEQFF
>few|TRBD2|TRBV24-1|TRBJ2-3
TGTGCCACCAGTGATGATAGCGGGAGGAGCACAGATACGCAGTATTTT
CATSDDSGRSTDTQYF
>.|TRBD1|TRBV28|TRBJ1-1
TGTGCCAGCAGTCCTACAGGGGGTCGTCAAGCTTTCTTT
CASSPTGGRQAFF
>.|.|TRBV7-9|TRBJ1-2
TGTGCCAGCAGCTACACGGGACTAGCGGACAATGGCTACACCTTC
CASSYTGLADNGYTF
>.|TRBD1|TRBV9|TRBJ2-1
TGTGCCAGCAGCGTGACAGGGGTCGATGAGCAGTTCTTC
CASSVTGVDEQFF
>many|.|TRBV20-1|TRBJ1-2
TGCAGTGCCCCGCCTGAACCGGGAGCCCTCGGAGGCTACACCTTC
CSAPPEPGALGGYTF
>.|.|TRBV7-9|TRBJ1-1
TGTGCCAGCAGCTTAGCAGGGGGTGCTTTCTTT
CASSLAGGAFF
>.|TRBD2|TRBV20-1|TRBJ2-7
TGCAGTGCTAGGGGACTAGCGTTCTCCTCCTACGAGCAGTACTTC
CSARGLAFSSYEQYF
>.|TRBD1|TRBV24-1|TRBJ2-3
TGTGCCACCAGTGACTCCACCCCGGGACAGGGGCGTGGACATACGCAGTATTTT
CATSDSTPGQGRGHTQYF
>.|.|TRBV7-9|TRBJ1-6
TGTGCCAGCAGCCAATTCATGACAGCGTATTCACCCCTCCACTTT
CASSQFMTAYSPLHF
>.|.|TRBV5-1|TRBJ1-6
TGCGCCAGCAGCTTCAATACGGAGCCACCCCTCCACTTT
CASSFNTEPPLHF
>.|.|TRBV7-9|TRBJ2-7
TGTGCCAGCAGCCAAGCACTAGTTGACTACGAGCAGTACTTC
CASSQALVDYEQYF
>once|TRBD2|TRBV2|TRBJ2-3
TGTGCCAGCAGCCCGGGGACTAGCGGGGGAGATACGCAGTATTTT
CASSPGTSGGDTQYF
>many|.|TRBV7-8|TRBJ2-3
TGTGCCAGCAGCTTACCGAGGGGGGTGTGGGCAGATACGCAGTATTTT
CASSLPRGVWADTQYF